What follows is one T cell receptor (beta chain) and its context. Its antigen is as yet unknown. This sample stems from a study of shared clonotypes between healthy human individuals. This CDR3 comprises 14 residues. The ends were cut back, 10 bases at V and 0 bases at J, with 12 bases in the middle. Germline CDR1 SEHNR, CDR2 FQNEAQ (reference sequence). Division of CD4+ cells produced a CD45RA+ naive subset and a CD45RA-negative memory subset. Libraries were prepared by immunoSEQ multiplex PCR; TCRdb keeps only in-frame clonotypes and omits some of them. This table has 950,000 to 1,300,000 clones, 75% appearing once. Findings and caveats of the study: Memory subsets generally showed smaller estimated richness than naive subsets did. In a few donors, around 4.5% of naive CD4 clonotypes appeared in common.

This TCR derives from a man aged 18 to 35 in good health. The sample consisted of memory CD4+ T cells sorted from blood. Described subset: CD45RA-negative fraction. This rearrangement joins TRBV7-9 to TRBJ2-2, with a possible D match to TRBD1 (5 bases). The CDR3 DNA follows: TGTGCCACTTCCGACAGATCGAACACCGGGGAGCTGTTTTTT. It translates to CATSDRSNTGELFF.